These 9 T cell receptor beta chains were sequenced from one sample in a study of cytomegalovirus exposure and HLA in healthy donors. Amplification used 60 Vbeta primers and 13 Jbeta primers. TCRdb's copy holds only in-frame clones and misses some; the assay was immunoSEQ multiplex PCR. This repertoire shows fewer than 350,000 clones, 80% to 90% found once; its top ten account for more than 2%. The sequencing sample was made of PBMCs. These receptors originate from a woman aged 18 to 35 in good health and CMV-seronegative.

V and J are TRBV5-1 and TRBJ2-1; no reliable D call. CDR1 and CDR2 (germline): SGHRS, YFSETQ. Trimming removed 0 bases at V and 7 bases at J, with 5 bases between. CDR3 size: 12 residues. CDR3 residues: CASSLASNEQFF. The CDR3 coding sequence is TGCGCCAGCAGCTTGGCGTCGAATGAGCAGTTCTTC.

The CDR3 here is CASSTEGLAGGPSTDTQYF. The CDR3 DNA reads as TGTGCCAGCAGCACAGAGGGACTAGCGGGGGGGCCTAGCACAGATACGCAGTATTTT. The gene calls are TRBV9 and TRBJ2-3; the match to TRBD2 covers 16 bases. From germline, CDR1 is SGDLS and CDR2 YYNGEE. Trimming took 4 bases from V and 0 from J; bases not matched to a gene: 8. CDR3 size: 19 residues.

The DNA for the CDR3 is TGTGCCAGCAGCTTCACAGGGGGCAAATACGAGCAGTACTTC. Residues: CASSFTGGKYEQYF. This sequence joins TRBV11-2 and TRBJ2-7; 9 nucleotides agree with TRBD1. Germline loops: CDR1 SGHAT, CDR2 FQNNGV. The CDR3 has 14 amino acids. V lost 3 bases to trimming and J lost 4 bases; unmatched junction nucleotides: 4.

The gene calls are TRBV30 and TRBJ2-3; TRBD1 matches at 9 bases. The junction had 6 bases not matched to a gene; V was cut back by 4 bases and J by 4 bases. Per germline, CDR1 GTSNPN and CDR2 SVGIG (reference sequence). This CDR3 comprises 14 residues. CDR3 DNA sequence: TGTGCCTGGACCACAGGACAGGGGCCAGATACGCAGTATTTT. It specifies CAWTTGQGPDTQYF.

This sequence joins TRBV4-2 and TRBJ2-2, with 8 bases matching TRBD2. Germline V gives CDR1 LGHNA, CDR2 YNFKEQ. J was trimmed by 0 bases and V by 1 base; bases with no gene match: 10. CDR3 length: 19 amino acids. The CDR3 DNA reads TGTGCCAGCAGCCAAGTTACCAGGGCGGGGGGATCGAACACCGGGGAGCTGTTTTTT. It translates to CASSQVTRAGGSNTGELFF.

The chain uses TRBV25-1 and TRBJ1-1, with a tentative D call TRBD1 (5 bases). This CDR3 has 14 amino acids. Trimming took off 1 base at V and 4 bases at J, with 10 bases between the two ends. Germline V gene sequence: CDR1 MGHDK, CDR2 SYGVNS. The CDR3 DNA follows: TGTGCCAGCAGTGAATTGGGACTGAGCACTGAAGCTTTCTTT. Its translation: CASSELGLSTEAFF.

V usage is TRBV12-5 and J usage is TRBJ2-1; 8 positions agree with TRBD2. CDR1 and CDR2 from the germline V gene are LGHNT and FRNRAP. With 5 bases clipped from V and 2 bases from J, the junction kept 5 bases outside the gene matches. CDR3 length equals 15 residues. The CDR3 DNA follows: TGTGCTAGTGGTGGGTCGGGGGGGCCCTACAATGAGCAGTTCTTC. Encoded protein: CASGGSGGPYNEQFF. The variable domain in full, with the rest retrieved from reference TRBV12-5 and TRBJ2-1, is DARVTQTPRHKVTEMGQEVTMRCQPILGHNTVFWYRQTMMQGLELLAYFRNRAPLDDSGMPKDRFSAEMPDATLATLKIQPSEPRDSAVYFCASGGSGGPYNEQFFGPGTRLTVL.

The chain carries TRBV27 and TRBJ1-6, with TRBD1 matching 7 bases. CDR3 length: 17 amino acids. CDR1 and CDR2 from the germline V gene are MNHEY and SMNVEV (reference sequence). The ends lost 4 bases at V and 4 bases at J; junction bases unmatched: 10. The CDR3 is CASSSADRLGYNSPLHF. Written as DNA, the CDR3 is TGTGCCAGCAGTTCCGCGGACAGGCTGGGATATAATTCACCCCTCCACTTT.

About this clone: The identical CDR3 is also encoded by other nucleotide sequences in the sample. The V call is TRBV27, the J call TRBJ2-5; TRBD1 agrees at 8 bases. The CDR3 runs to 13 residues. Germline trimming cut 6 bases from V and 6 bases from J; bases unmatched to any gene: 6. Germline lookup yields CDR1 MNHEY and CDR2 SMNVEV (reference sequence). This CDR3 reads CASSGQGGQTQYF. The CDR3 DNA sequence: TGTGCCAGCAGCGGACAGGGCGGACAGACCCAGTACTTC.